These 14 T cell receptor beta chains share one sample of origin, sequenced in a study of cytomegalovirus exposure and HLA in healthy donors (dated by TCRdb to about 2017). To prepare the library, the immunoSEQ multiplex PCR assay was applied. The immuneACCESS repertoire file appears here via TCRdb, limited to in-frame rearrangements. These files lack a portion of the clones; in checked studies, under half of the deficit traces to unresolved V genes, and the cause of the others is not known. For this sample there are under 200,000 clones; roughly nine tenths appear just once. The top ten hold roughly 3% of the sample. The sample taken for sequencing was PBMCs. The origin of the receptors is a young woman in good health and CMV-seropositive.

The chain is built from TRBV19 and TRBJ2-5, with 7 bases fitting TRBD2. Germline V gene data show CDR1 as LNHDA and CDR2 as SQIVND (reference sequence). The CDR3 sequence is 17 residues long. J lost 1 base, V lost 4 bases, and 12 bases had no gene match. The CDR3 region is CASSSSPAGTTQETQYF. CDR3 in DNA: TGTGCCAGTAGTAGCTCTCCCGCCGGGACTACCCAAGAGACCCAGTACTTC.

This rearrangement joins TRBV9 to TRBJ2-1, with 8 bases aligning to TRBD2. J lost 6 bases, V lost 0 bases, and 2 bases had no gene match. This CDR3 spans 14 amino acids. CDR1 SGDLS and CDR2 YYNGEE come from the germline V gene. In DNA form, the CDR3 reads TGTGCCAGCAGCGTAGAGCGGGAGCGCAATGAGCAGTTCTTC. This gives the protein CASSVERERNEQFF.

This clone has more than one count but fewer than ten. The V gene is TRBV5-4, the J gene TRBJ2-7; perhaps TRBD1 as D (7 bases). Per the germline V gene, CDR1 is SGHNT and CDR2 is YYREEE (reference sequence). V was clipped by 3 bases and J by 5 bases, with 15 bases between them. The CDR3 loop spans 14 amino acids. CDR3 loop: CASSSGGGVNEQYF. As DNA, the CDR3 is TGTGCCAGCAGCTCCGGAGGGGGCGTCAACGAGCAGTACTTC. The complete variable domain, with remaining parts taken from reference TRBV5-4 and TRBJ2-7, reads ETGVTQSPTHLIKTRGQQVTLRCSSQSGHNTVSWYQQALGQGPQFIFQYYREEENGRGNFPPRFSGLQFPNYSSELNVNALELDDSALYLCASSSGGGVNEQYFGPGTRLTVT.

The chain links TRBV7-9 to TRBJ1-1; D ambiguous. This CDR3 has 15 residues. The germline V and J ends were trimmed by 0 bases and 4 bases, with 12 bases remaining between them. The germline V gene encodes CDR1 SEHNR and CDR2 FQNEAQ (reference sequence). DNA for the CDR3: TGTGCCAGCAGCTTAGCGCAAAATGAGGGCACTGAAGCTTTCTTT. The encoded protein is CASSLAQNEGTEAFF. Complete variable domain (other parts from reference TRBV7-9 and TRBJ1-1): DTGVSQNPRHKITKRGQNVTFRCDPISEHNRLYWYRQTLGQGPEFLTYFQNEAQLEKSRLLSDRFSAERPKGSFSTLEIQRTEQGDSAMYLCASSLAQNEGTEAFFGQGTRLTVV.

The chain is built from TRBV7-2 and TRBJ2-3; TRBD1 matches 8 bases. CDR3 length: 15 residues. Trimming cost V 4 bases and J 1 base; bases outside gene matches: 4. Germline CDR1 reads SGHTA; CDR2 reads FQGNSA. In DNA, the CDR3 is TGTGCCAGCAGCTCCAGGGGGCCTCGCACAGATACGCAGTATTTT. Its translation: CASSSRGPRTDTQYF.

This rearrangement joins TRBV27 to TRBJ1-5; D is perhaps TRBD1 (5 bases). The CDR3 extends over 17 amino acids. CDR1 is MNHEY, CDR2 SMNVEV, per germline (reference sequence). V was pared by 0 bases and J by 3 bases, with 15 bases between. The CDR3 spells CASSLSVRQGSNQPQHF. In DNA form, the CDR3 reads TGTGCCAGCAGTTTATCGGTCAGGCAGGGCTCCAATCAGCCCCAGCATTTT.

The rearrangement links TRBV6-5 to TRBJ2-2; 8 nucleotides align to TRBD1. This CDR3 spans 14 amino acids. Trimming cost V 5 bases and J 2 bases; bases outside gene matches: 1. Germline V gene lookup returns CDR1 MNHEY and CDR2 SVGAGI. DNA of the CDR3: TGTGCCAGCAGTGGACAGGGAAACACCGGGGAGCTGTTTTTT. It codes for CASSGQGNTGELFF.

The gene calls are TRBV29-1 and TRBJ2-7; TRBD2 agrees at 7 bases. Losses at the gene ends were 2 bases for V and 3 bases for J; bases not matched to a gene: 7. The CDR3 is 14 residues long. Germline CDR1 and CDR2: SQVTM and ANQGSEA. CDR3 region: CSVELGRGYYEQYF. CDR3 in DNA: TGCAGCGTTGAACTTGGGAGGGGTTACTACGAGCAGTACTTC.

This sequence joins TRBV7-2 and TRBJ2-7; D unresolved. Germline CDR1 SGHTA, CDR2 FQGNSA. The CDR3 loop spans 13 amino acids. Trimming shortened V by 1 base and J by 4 bases, and 8 bases separated the two germline ends. The CDR3 region is CASSLGQRYEQYF. The CDR3 DNA sequence: TGTGCCAGCAGCTTAGGGCAGCGTTACGAGCAGTACTTC. The full variable domain, its missing parts supplied by reference TRBV7-2 and TRBJ2-7, is GAGVSQSPSNKVTEKGKDVELRCDPISGHTALYWYRQSLGQGLEFLIYFQGNSAPDKSGLPSDRFSAERTGGSVSTLTIQRTQQEDSAVYLCASSLGQRYEQYFGPGTRLTVT.

As to this clone: Other DNA sequences in the same sample also yield this CDR3. V and J are TRBV29-1 and TRBJ2-5; D possibly corresponds to TRBD1 (6 bases). The V end lost 3 bases, the J end lost 1 base, and 9 bases lay between the germline ends. The CDR3 sequence is 13 residues long. The germline V gene encodes CDR1 SQVTM and CDR2 ANQGSEA. CDR3 DNA: TGCAGCGTTGACCCAGGGGCCCAAGAGACCCAGTACTTC. Protein: CSVDPGAQETQYF.

V usage is TRBV6-1 and J usage is TRBJ2-1, with a possible D match to TRBD1 (5 bases). The CDR3 extends over 13 amino acids. The V end was cut by 4 bases, the J end by 5 bases, with 9 bases between. Germline lookup yields CDR1 MNHNS and CDR2 SASEGT. The CDR3 region has the DNA TGTGCCAGCAGTGTTGACAGCCACAATGAGCAGTTCTTC. Its protein product is CASSVDSHNEQFF.

The V gene is TRBV11-1, the J gene TRBJ2-7, with D possibly being TRBD2 (6 bases). The germline V gene encodes CDR1 SGHAT and CDR2 FQDESV (reference sequence). The CDR3 contains 14 residues. Trimming took 5 bases from V and 5 from J, leaving 16 bases between them. CDR3 residues: CASSQTGGGNEQYF. The CDR3 nucleotides are TGTGCCAGCAGCCAAACCGGGGGTGGGAACGAGCAGTACTTC.

The genes are TRBV7-6 and TRBJ2-1; 9 bases align to TRBD2. The CDR3 has 15 amino acids. V dropped 5 bases and J dropped 4; count of bases not matched to a gene: 6. Germline values: CDR1 SGHVS, CDR2 FNYEAQ. The CDR3 here is CASSVGRGGYNEQFF. The CDR3, as DNA: TGTGCCAGCAGCGTGGGGCGGGGGGGTTACAATGAGCAGTTCTTC.

The chain combines TRBV27 with TRBJ1-2; maybe TRBD1 (5 bases). The CDR3 is 15 amino acids. The V end lost 0 bases, the J end lost 5 bases, and 13 bases lay between the germline ends. CDR1 is MNHEY and CDR2 is SMNVEV in the germline V gene (reference sequence). CDR3 protein: CASSLSPTASYGYTF. The CDR3 DNA reads TGTGCCAGCAGTTTATCTCCGACAGCGTCTTATGGCTACACCTTC.